The present T cell receptor beta chain was sequenced within a study of blood T cell repertoires in COVID-19. Study background: The cDNA or gDNA used as material had been derived from T cells, B-cell-depleted T cells, or PBMCs.

Authors' methods: Reference gene primer amplification yielded estimated nucleated cell counts. Measured with immunoSEQ multiplex PCR; TCRdb has only the in-frame clones, and not every one. V and J calls plus clone size are reproduced from that table; the DNA served to infer D and trimming. The sample contains around 200,000 clones, around 83% of which appear only once. V shed 3 bases and J shed 0 bases, with 9 bases lying between them. The CDR3 length is 15 residues. The germline gives CDR1 PRHDT, CDR2 FYEKMQ (reference sequence). The chain has TRBV13 and TRBJ2-1; D is unclear. Sequenced input: peripheral blood. The source of this sequence is a woman aged 45-60 years with acute or convalescent COVID-19. CDR3 region: CASSFPGYSYNEQFF. The CDR3 nucleotides read TGTGCCAGCAGCTTCCCAGGCTACTCCTACAATGAGCAGTTCTTC.